This T cell receptor (beta chain) appears in the sequencing data of a study of beta chain features in type 1 diabetes. Study observations and caveats: Whatever favoring of shorter templates PCR might show would apply equally to patients and controls. Moderate yet significant TCRB CDR3 shortening was seen in Type 1 diabetes patients in all four CD4+ subsets.

Germline assignment: CDR1 SSHAT and CDR2 FNYEAQ (reference sequence). The CDR3 is made up of 14 amino acids. Donors contributed one heparinised blood draw apiece, averaging around 100 mL. Details on this clone: The antigen remains undetermined. The junction shows a germline mismatch at one end, possibly a read error.

Sequencing targeted expressed TCRB transcripts, as all isolated RNA had been reverse transcribed. The method was immunoSEQ multiplex PCR; TCRdb's version includes in-frame clones alone and lacks a portion of them. The data hold roughly 260,000 clones, with roughly 20% observed a single time. J is TRBJ2-5 and V is TRBV7-7; 7 positions agree with TRBD1. This clonotype was obtained from a middle-aged woman with type 1 diabetes. Source material: naive CD4+ T cells from blood. This CDR3 is CASSLDRAQGGQYF. CDR3 nucleotides: TGTGCTAGCAGTCTAGACAGGGCTCAAGGGGGTCAGTACTTC.